A single sample gave rise to the 25 T cell receptor beta chains below, sequenced in a study of blood T cell repertoires in COVID-19. Profiled with immunoSEQ multiplex PCR; TCRdb holds only in-frame clones, not every one. Of roughly 230,000 clones detected, 75% to 90% appear once; the ten largest clones hold around 26%. Sequencing was carried out using peripheral blood. These receptors came from a man aged 40-49 years with acute or convalescent COVID-19.

The V call is TRBV7-2, the J call TRBJ1-5, with no clear D. The CDR3 is 15 amino acids. Looked up from germline, CDR1 is SGHTA and CDR2 is FQGNSA. V lost 0 bases and J lost 2, with 8 bases in between. The CDR3 DNA reads as TGTGCCAGCAGCTTAGCAGACGGGGGCAATCAGCCCCAGCATTTT. Protein: CASSLADGGNQPQHF. Supplemented by reference TRBV7-2 and TRBJ1-5, the full variable domain reads GAGVSQSPSNKVTEKGKDVELRCDPISGHTALYWYRQSLGQGLEFLIYFQGNSAPDKSGLPSDRFSAERTGGSVSTLTIQRTQQEDSAVYLCASSLADGGNQPQHFGDGTRLSIL.

This clone is a singleton in its sample. The chain joins TRBV10-3 to TRBJ2-5; D might be TRBD1 (5 bases). The CDR3 runs to 14 residues. Trimming pared 3 bases from V and 3 bases from J, leaving 11 bases between. CDR1 and CDR2 from the germline V gene are ENHRY and SYGVKD. This CDR3 is CAISDPSTEETQYF. CDR3 in DNA: TGTGCCATCAGTGACCCCTCGACAGAAGAGACCCAGTACTTC.

The rearrangement uses TRBV27 and TRBJ2-1; D gene ambiguous. Trimming left V 4 bases short and J 8 bases short, with 6 bases between. The CDR3 consists of 11 residues. Germline-derived CDR1 and CDR2 are MNHEY and SMNVEV (reference sequence). Here the CDR3 reads CASSSFYEQFF. The CDR3 region has the DNA TGTGCCAGCAGTTCTTTCTATGAGCAGTTCTTC.

V and J are TRBV5-8 and TRBJ1-2; 9 bases agree with TRBD1. The CDR3 contains 14 residues. Losses at the gene ends were 4 bases for V and 4 bases for J; bases not matched to a gene: 5. Germline CDR1 SGHTS, CDR2 YDEGEE. CDR3 sequence reads: CASSPGQGIYGYTF. In nucleotides, the CDR3 is TGTGCCAGCAGCCCGGGACAGGGAATCTATGGCTACACCTTC.

The chain links TRBV5-6 to TRBJ1-1; maybe TRBD1 (6 bases). Germline V lookup: CDR1 SGHDT, CDR2 YYEEEE. The germline V and J ends were trimmed by 4 bases and 2 bases, with 9 bases remaining between them. The CDR3 loop spans 13 amino acids. The CDR3 loop is CASSGDTNTEAFF. The CDR3 DNA reads as TGTGCCAGCAGCGGGGACACTAACACTGAAGCTTTCTTT.

The genes are TRBV19 and TRBJ1-2; 10 nucleotides line up with TRBD1. The junction had 7 bases not matched to a gene; V was cut back by 3 bases and J by 3 bases. Germline-derived CDR1 and CDR2 are LNHDA and SQIVND (reference sequence). The length of the CDR3 is 16 residues. For the CDR3, the DNA is TGTGCCAGTAGTATGCCGGGACAGGGGTGGTACTATGGCTACACCTTC. Its protein is CASSMPGQGWYYGYTF. Full variable domain (missing parts from reference TRBV19 and TRBJ1-2): DGGITQSPKYLFRKEGQNVTLSCEQNLNHDAMYWYRQDPGQGLRLIYYSQIVNDFQKGDIAEGYSVSREKKESFPLTVTSAQKNPTAFYLCASSMPGQGWYYGYTFGSGTRLTVV.

The chain's CDR3 is CASSEVGQAFSGNTIYF. The DNA of the CDR3 is TGTGCCAGCAGTGAAGTTGGACAGGCTTTCTCTGGAAACACCATATATTTT. This chain connects TRBV6-1 to TRBJ1-3; TRBD1 matches 7 bases. The CDR3 runs to 17 residues. V lost 1 base and J lost 0; bases outside the gene matches: 6. Germline-derived CDR1 and CDR2 are MNHNS and SASEGT.

The chain has TRBV6-2 or TRBV6-3 and TRBJ2-7; D is unclear. The V gene lost 6 bases and the J gene lost 3 bases, with 6 bases spanning the gap. Germline V gene lookup returns CDR1 MNHEY and CDR2 SVGEGT. This CDR3 comprises 11 residues. CDR3 residues: CASSEDYEQYF. The CDR3 DNA reads TGTGCCAGCAGCGAGGACTACGAGCAGTACTTC.

This sequence joins TRBV30 and TRBJ1-2, with TRBD1 matching 7 bases. CDR3 length: 13 amino acids. Trimming took 6 bases from V and 0 from J; bases not matched to a gene: 4. The germline V gene has CDR1 GTSNPN and CDR2 SVGIG (reference sequence). The CDR3 loop is CACLTGANYGYTF. CDR3 nucleotides: TGTGCCTGTCTAACAGGGGCTAACTATGGCTACACCTTC.

J is TRBJ1-6 and V is TRBV30, with D perhaps matching TRBD1 (5 bases). V gave up 0 bases and J gave up 6 bases, with 6 bases separating them. Germline V lookup: CDR1 GTSNPN, CDR2 SVGIG (reference sequence). CDR3 size: 13 residues. The CDR3 reads CAWSVDSNSPLHF. The CDR3 DNA follows: TGTGCCTGGAGTGTTGACAGTAATTCACCCCTCCACTTT.

The chain recombines TRBV5-6 with TRBJ1-2, with 8 bases aligning to TRBD1. Germline assignment: CDR1 SGHDT and CDR2 YYEEEE. The ends lost 4 bases at V and 4 bases at J; junction bases unmatched: 9. The CDR3 is made up of 15 amino acids. CDR3 residues: CASSSRTGFVYGYTF. CDR3 sequence (DNA): TGTGCCAGCAGCAGCCGGACAGGGTTTGTCTATGGCTACACCTTC.

V usage is TRBV2 and J usage is TRBJ2-1, with 7 bases fitting TRBD2. Germline CDR1 SNHLY, CDR2 FYNNEI. The CDR3 has 17 residues. V shed 5 bases and J 0 bases; nucleotides not matched to a gene: 10. CDR3: CASSFGEGGSSYNEQFF. The CDR3 nucleotides read TGTGCCAGCAGTTTCGGGGAGGGCGGGAGCTCCTACAATGAGCAGTTCTTC. The whole variable domain, filled in from reference TRBV2 and TRBJ2-1, reads EPEVTQTPSHQVTQMGQEVILRCVPISNHLYFYWYRQILGQKVEFLVSFYNNEISEKSEIFDDQFSVERPDGSNFTLKIRSTKLEDSAMYFCASSFGEGGSSYNEQFFGPGTRLTVL.

The chain links TRBV25-1 to TRBJ2-1; 9 nucleotides line up with TRBD2. There are 15 residues in the CDR3. CDR1 and CDR2 from the germline V gene are MGHDK and SYGVNS. Trimming at V came to 8 bases and at J to 5 bases, leaving 10 bases not matched to a gene. CDR3 residues: CASLPLGGRDNEQFF. As DNA, the CDR3 is TGTGCCAGCCTCCCATTGGGCGGGAGGGACAATGAGCAGTTCTTC.

V is TRBV25-1 and J is TRBJ1-1; D gene unclear. The CDR3 is 14 amino acids. V dropped 5 bases and J dropped 4 bases, with 14 bases sitting between them. Looked up from germline, CDR1 is MGHDK and CDR2 is SYGVNS. The CDR3 nucleotides are TGTGCCAGCAGTTCTTTCCCGTCAGGCACTGAAGCTTTCTTT. Translated, it gives CASSSFPSGTEAFF.

CDR3 sequence reads: CASTAEIRRDYTF. The CDR3, as DNA: TGTGCCAGCACCGCCGAGATACGGCGGGACTACACCTTC. This chain connects TRBV2 to TRBJ1-2; D is uncertain. The germline gives CDR1 SNHLY, CDR2 FYNNEI. This CDR3 has 13 amino acids. Trimming shortened V by 7 bases and J by 10 bases, and 19 bases separated the two germline ends.

The chain uses TRBV27 and TRBJ1-2; D may be TRBD1 (6 bases). Germline CDR1 and CDR2: MNHEY and SMNVEV (reference sequence). The CDR3 spans 16 residues. Trimming shortened V by 5 bases and J by 0 bases, and 16 bases separated the two germline ends. CDR3 nucleotide sequence: TGTGCCAGCAGTGGAGACAGGCTGGGCGCTAACTATGGCTACACCTTC. It codes for CASSGDRLGANYGYTF.

This clone has more than one count but fewer than ten. The rearrangement uses TRBV6-5 and TRBJ1-2, with 9 bases fitting TRBD1. In germline, CDR1 is MNHEY, CDR2 SVGAGI. Unmatched junction bases numbered 6, after V lost 6 bases and J lost 7 bases. This CDR3 has 13 residues. The DNA for the CDR3 is TGTGCCAGCAGCTTCACAGGGGGCCGTGGCTACACCTTC. Amino acids: CASSFTGGRGYTF.

This chain links TRBV18 with TRBJ2-1, with D maybe TRBD2 (5 bases). This CDR3 is built from 13 residues. V shed 3 bases and J shed 10 bases, with 13 bases lying between them. CDR1 is KGHSH and CDR2 is LQKENI in the germline V gene. The CDR3 protein is CASSPGIGREQFF. DNA for the CDR3: TGTGCCAGCTCACCCGGGATAGGCCGGGAGCAGTTCTTC.

V usage is TRBV5-1 and J usage is TRBJ1-3, with 7 bases aligning to TRBD1. Unmatched junction bases numbered 8, after V lost 5 bases and J lost 0 bases. The CDR3 has 16 residues. Per germline, CDR1 SGHRS and CDR2 YFSETQ. This CDR3 reads CASRFLPGGSGNTIYF. The DNA of the CDR3 is TGCGCCAGCAGGTTTCTCCCAGGGGGCTCTGGAAACACCATATATTTT.

The chain recombines TRBV30 with TRBJ2-7, with a weak D call TRBD2 (5 bases). The CDR3 sequence is 13 residues long. V was cut by 5 bases and J by 2 bases, with 13 bases left in between. The germline gives CDR1 GTSNPN, CDR2 SVGIG (reference sequence). The CDR3 here is CAWGPRATYEQYF. CDR3 coding DNA: TGTGCCTGGGGACCGAGGGCGACCTACGAGCAGTACTTC.

This sequence joins TRBV5-1 and TRBJ2-5, with a tentative D call TRBD2 (6 bases). Germline V gene lookup returns CDR1 SGHRS and CDR2 YFSETQ. This CDR3 region has 14 residues. V was clipped by 0 bases and J by 4 bases, with 10 bases between them. CDR3 sequence reads: CASSLDGGRETQYF. Here the CDR3 DNA reads TGCGCCAGCAGCTTGGACGGGGGACGAGAGACCCAGTACTTC.

The chain is built from TRBV7-3 and TRBJ2-1; D is possibly TRBD2 (5 bases). The V gene lost 2 bases and the J gene lost 6 bases, with 8 bases spanning the gap. The CDR3 runs to 13 residues. Germline assignment: CDR1 SGHTA and CDR2 FQGTGA. CDR3 DNA: TGTGCCAGCAGCTTAGCGGGTACCAATGAGCAGTTCTTC. Its protein is CASSLAGTNEQFF.

The chain is built from TRBV6-2 or TRBV6-3 and TRBJ2-1; TRBD1 matches at 7 bases. Trimming cost V 4 bases and J 9 bases; bases outside gene matches: 12. The CDR3 has 15 amino acids. From germline, CDR1 is MNHEY and CDR2 SVGEGT. CDR3 DNA: TGTGCCAGCAGTTTGGGGACAGTTTATGCTGGTGAGCAGTTCTTC. It specifies CASSLGTVYAGEQFF.

The chain combines TRBV19 with TRBJ2-1; 12 bases fit TRBD2. The CDR3 runs to 15 residues. The germline V gene encodes CDR1 LNHDA and CDR2 SQIVND (reference sequence). J gave up 4 bases and V 6 bases, and 4 bases lay outside the gene matches. The CDR3 DNA reads as TGTGCCAGTAGCCCCGGACTAGCGGGATACAATGAGCAGTTCTTC. Translation gives CASSPGLAGYNEQFF.

The chain uses TRBV15 and TRBJ2-5, with D hard to call. The germline V gene encodes CDR1 LNHNV and CDR2 YYDKDF (reference sequence). V was cut by 1 base and J by 5 bases, with 8 bases left in between. There are 13 residues in the CDR3. The CDR3 loop reads CATSRVTEETQYF. The CDR3 nucleotides are TGTGCCACCAGCAGAGTAACCGAGGAGACCCAGTACTTC.